This T cell receptor beta chain was captured in a study of regulatory T cells in long-lasting Graves disease. As for the study in general: Positivity for TSH receptor antibodies plus over 5 years of antithyroid drugs meant persistent Graves' disease.

This clonotype occurred a few times. Sample time point: persistent/refractory GD, antithyroid drugs over 5 years with positive TRAb. The authors made the TCR library using RNA they extracted from PBMCs. Recruitment took place at an endocrinology department in Xi'an, China. V lost 4 bases, J lost 8 bases, and 24 bases lay in between. This CDR3 has 17 amino acids. The germline CDR1 and CDR2 sequences are MNHNS and SASEGT. iRepertoire HTBI primers and Arm-PCR of CDR3 regions built TCR beta libraries. In the authors' methods: The study identified about 60 TRBV and approximately 14 TRBJ segments across samples. Via MiXCR, TCRdb re-called the multiplex PCR reads, giving one row per CDR3 protein. TCRdb, rather than the study authors, made the V and J calls. The sample consists of 400,000 to 600,000 distinct CDR3 sequences, 20% to 25% of them appearing once.

This material consisted of peripheral blood mononuclear cells (PBMCs), taken when the disease was refractory, from a patient treated with antithyroid drugs. The chain couples TRBV6-1 to TRBJ1-3, with D maybe TRBD1 (5 bases). This TCR came from a female donor with Graves disease. The chain's CDR3 is CASSGGRDLRAGDTIYF. Written as DNA, the CDR3 is TGTGCCAGCAGTGGGGGCCGGGACCTCAGAGCCGGAGACACCATATATTTT.